These 22 T cell receptor beta chains share one sample of origin, sequenced in a study of T cells after yellow fever vaccination. One entry per CDR3 protein results from TCRdb running MiXCR on the 5' RACE reads. The data contain 450,000 to 550,000 distinct CDR3 sequences, less than 25% of them seen just once; the ten biggest clones take up about 16%. The material was PBMCs, obtained approximately 20 days after the first yellow fever vaccination. The receptors come from a man between 18 and 35 years old who received the YFV17D yellow fever vaccine.

The V and J genes are TRBV6-2 or TRBV6-3 and TRBJ1-2, with D possibly TRBD1 on 5 matching bases. Germline V lookup: CDR1 MNHEY, CDR2 SVGEGT. This CDR3 comprises 16 residues. The germline V and J ends were trimmed by 2 bases and 2 bases, with 15 bases remaining between them. CDR3 protein: CASSYRLGGRNYGYTF. For the CDR3, the DNA is TGTGCCAGCAGTTACCGCCTCGGGGGACGAAACTATGGCTACACCTTC.

The chain joins TRBV4-3 to TRBJ2-7; D is perhaps TRBD2 (5 bases). Trimming cost V 5 bases and J 7 bases, with 18 bases left between them. The CDR3 extends over 14 amino acids. In germline, CDR1 is LGHNA, CDR2 YSLEER. For the CDR3, the DNA is TGCGCCAGCAGCACTTCGGTCGGGGTGAGAGAGCAGTACTTC. Protein: CASSTSVGVREQYF.

This clonotype has ten or more counts. This sequence joins TRBV5-1 and TRBJ2-5; D might be TRBD1 (6 bases). Per germline, CDR1 SGHRS and CDR2 YFSETQ. Trimming removed 0 bases at V and 2 bases at J, with 14 bases between. The CDR3 has 16 residues. As DNA, the CDR3 is TGCGCCAGCAGCTTGGTACAGGGACGGGGACAAGAGACCCAGTACTTC. Encoded protein: CASSLVQGRGQETQYF.

This clonotype has just a few counts. The gene calls are TRBV6-1 and TRBJ2-7; 7 bases are shared with TRBD2. In germline, CDR1 is MNHNS, CDR2 SASEGT. The CDR3 consists of 15 residues. The V segment lost 4 bases and the J segment 3 bases; nucleotides outside the gene matches: 9. CDR3 DNA sequence: TGTGCCAGCAGTGGTATCGGGGGGTCTAACTACGAGCAGTACTTC. Amino acids: CASSGIGGSNYEQYF.

This clonotype has only a few counts. This sequence joins TRBV19 and TRBJ2-3, with TRBD2 as a possible D gene (6 bases). The germline V and J ends were trimmed by 2 bases and 0 bases, with 12 bases remaining between them. CDR3 size: 16 residues. Germline CDR1 is LNHDA and CDR2 is SQIVND (reference sequence). The CDR3 sequence: CASSIPNLASTDTQYF. DNA for the CDR3: TGTGCCAGTAGTATACCTAATCTAGCGAGCACAGATACGCAGTATTTT. Full variable domain (outside the CDR3, taken from reference TRBV19 and TRBJ2-3): DGGITQSPKYLFRKEGQNVTLSCEQNLNHDAMYWYRQDPGQGLRLIYYSQIVNDFQKGDIAEGYSVSREKKESFPLTVTSAQKNPTAFYLCASSIPNLASTDTQYFGPGTRLTVL.

This clonotype was seen a handful of times. The CDR3: CASSWLPYNEQFF. As DNA, the CDR3 is TGTGCCAGCAGTTGGCTACCCTACAATGAGCAGTTCTTC. The V gene is TRBV12-3 or TRBV12-4, the J gene TRBJ2-1; the D is unclear. V dropped 4 bases and J dropped 2 bases, with 6 bases sitting between them. The CDR3 sequence is 13 residues long.

The V gene is TRBV12-3 or TRBV12-4, the J gene TRBJ2-1; 7 bases are a match to TRBD2. The CDR3 sequence is 15 residues long. J lost 5 bases, V lost 7 bases, and 11 bases had no gene match. The CDR3 protein is CASTPGGTMNNEQFF. The CDR3, as DNA: TGTGCCAGCACCCCCGGAGGGACTATGAACAATGAGCAGTTCTTC.

This clonotype was seen a few times. This chain connects TRBV4-2 to TRBJ2-7, with D maybe TRBD1 (5 bases). CDR3 size: 16 residues. The V end was cut by 3 bases, the J end by 0 bases, with 15 bases between. Looked up from germline, CDR1 is LGHNA and CDR2 is YNFKEQ. CDR3 coding DNA: TGTGCCAGCAGCCACTTACCGACAGCAAGCTCCTACGAGCAGTACTTC. Amino acid sequence: CASSHLPTASSYEQYF.

Only a few counts were recorded for this clonotype. The rearrangement links TRBV21-1 to TRBJ1-1. TRBV21-1 is listed as a pseudogene. This CDR3 spans 15 amino acids. CDR3 nucleotides: TGTGCCAGCAGTTGGGGGGACCTCGGGGCCCCTGAAGCTTTCTTT. Translating gives CASSWGDLGAPEAFF.

In its sample, this clonotype was seen a few times. The genes are TRBV18 and TRBJ2-1, with a weak D call TRBD1 (6 bases). Germline CDR1 KGHSH, CDR2 LQKENI. Trimming removed 6 bases at V and 7 bases at J, with 19 bases between. The CDR3 totals 15 residues. CDR3 in DNA: TGTGCCAGCTCTTACGACAGGACGGGGACAAATGAGCAGTTCTTC. Encoded protein: CASSYDRTGTNEQFF.

The genes are TRBV7-8 and TRBJ1-2; D possibly corresponds to TRBD1 (5 bases). CDR3 size: 15 residues. The V and J ends lost 1 base and 2 bases respectively, with 11 bases between them. Germline CDR1 reads SGHVS; CDR2 reads FQNEAQ. The CDR3 here is CASSLGGGANYGYTF. The CDR3 DNA follows: TGTGCCAGCAGCTTAGGTGGAGGGGCAAACTATGGCTACACCTTC.

This clonotype was observed a few times. V and J are TRBV11-2 and TRBJ2-3, with a possible D match to TRBD2 (5 bases). There are 14 residues in the CDR3. V was clipped by 9 bases and J by 5 bases, with 18 bases between them. Germline V gene sequence: CDR1 SGHAT, CDR2 FQNNGV. CDR3 protein: CASPGSPFVDTQYF. CDR3 nucleotide sequence: TGTGCCAGTCCGGGGTCTCCCTTCGTAGATACGCAGTATTTT.

This chain joins TRBV20-1 and TRBJ1-1; tentatively, D is TRBD1 (6 bases). Trimming cost V 7 bases and J 6 bases, with 24 bases left between them. This CDR3 region has 15 residues. CDR1 is DFQATT, CDR2 SNEGSKA, per germline (reference sequence). Here the CDR3 DNA reads TGCAGTGGAGAATTCAGGGGACTGGGCTTCGCTGAAGCTTTCTTT. Translation: CSGEFRGLGFAEAFF.

This clonotype appeared a few times. This chain links TRBV4-1 with TRBJ2-2; D not resolved. V was trimmed by 4 bases and J by 6 bases, leaving 9 bases between them. The CDR3 is 13 residues long. Germline assignment: CDR1 MGHRA and CDR2 YSYEKL. Written as DNA, the CDR3 is TGCGCCAGCAGCCTAAGGAGTTCCGGGGAGCTGTTTTTT. It encodes CASSLRSSGELFF.

The table lists this clonotype with a few counts. This sequence joins TRBV10-3 and TRBJ2-7; D may be TRBD2 (6 bases). The CDR3 runs to 13 residues. Trimming pared 3 bases from V and 6 bases from J, leaving 12 bases between. Germline-derived CDR1 and CDR2 are ENHRY and SYGVKD. The CDR3 reads CAISEGQGGEQYV. The CDR3 nucleotides read TGTGCCATCAGTGAAGGGCAGGGAGGCGAGCAGTACGTC.

This clonotype was observed a handful of times. The V and J genes are TRBV11-3 and TRBJ2-3; the D is unclear. This CDR3 has 13 amino acids. The germline CDR1 and CDR2 sequences are SGHNT and YENEEA. With 5 bases removed from V and 5 bases from J, the gap between germline ends came to 11 bases. This CDR3 is CASSRNERDTQYF. The CDR3 bases are TGTGCCAGCAGCCGCAACGAAAGAGATACGCAGTATTTT.

This clonotype has a count of ten or more. This chain uses TRBV5-1 with TRBJ2-3; 8 nucleotides align to TRBD1. Germline V gives CDR1 SGHRS, CDR2 YFSETQ. This CDR3 has 14 amino acids. V lost 4 bases to trimming and J lost 5 bases; unmatched junction nucleotides: 6. The CDR3 nucleotides are TGCGCCAGCAGCCGGACAGGGAAAGAAGATACGCAGTATTTT. Translated, it gives CASSRTGKEDTQYF.

The chain combines TRBV4-3 with TRBJ1-1, with a tentative D call TRBD1 (6 bases). The CDR3 has 16 amino acids. Trimming shortened V by 4 bases and J by 0 bases, and 15 bases separated the two germline ends. Germline CDR1 LGHNA, CDR2 YSLEER. CDR3 region: CASSPTGGSLNTEAFF. DNA of the CDR3: TGCGCCAGCAGCCCTACGGGGGGCTCGCTGAACACTGAAGCTTTCTTT.

The table lists this clonotype with many counts. J is TRBJ2-1 and V is TRBV9; D tentatively fits TRBD1 or TRBD2 (6 bases each). V was shortened by 1 base and J by 2 bases, with 10 bases between the two germline ends. The CDR3 has 15 amino acids. CDR1 is SGDLS, CDR2 YYNGEE, per germline. The CDR3 sequence: CASSVQGTPYNEQFF. The DNA of the CDR3 is TGTGCCAGCAGCGTACAGGGGACTCCCTACAATGAGCAGTTCTTC.

This clonotype was seen more than once but under ten times. The J gene is TRBJ1-2, the V gene TRBV5-1; no clear D. CDR3 length equals 16 residues. Per germline, CDR1 SGHRS and CDR2 YFSETQ. V lost 0 bases to trimming and J lost 0 bases, with 12 bases between them. CDR3 loop: CASSLAANVANYGYTF. DNA of the CDR3: TGCGCCAGCAGCTTGGCCGCGAACGTAGCTAACTATGGCTACACCTTC.

This clonotype was observed a few times. The chain has TRBV20-1 and TRBJ2-3, with D perhaps matching TRBD2 (7 bases). The CDR3 has 13 amino acids. V was trimmed by 6 bases and J by 2 bases, leaving 12 bases between them. CDR1 DFQATT and CDR2 SNEGSKA come from the germline V gene (reference sequence). CDR3 in DNA: TGCAGTGCCGAGGGGGGGAACACAGATACGCAGTATTTT. It encodes CSAEGGNTDTQYF.

Here the CDR3 reads CASSMVGGGASVVLTF. CDR3 nucleotide sequence: TGTGCCAGCAGTATGGTGGGGGGGGGCGCTTCGGTCGTCCTGACTTTC. This rearrangement joins TRBV7-2 to TRBJ2-6, with a tentative D call TRBD2 (7 bases). Trimming took 6 bases from V and 12 from J, leaving 24 bases between them. The CDR3 length is 16 residues. Germline V gene sequence: CDR1 SGHTA, CDR2 FQGNSA.